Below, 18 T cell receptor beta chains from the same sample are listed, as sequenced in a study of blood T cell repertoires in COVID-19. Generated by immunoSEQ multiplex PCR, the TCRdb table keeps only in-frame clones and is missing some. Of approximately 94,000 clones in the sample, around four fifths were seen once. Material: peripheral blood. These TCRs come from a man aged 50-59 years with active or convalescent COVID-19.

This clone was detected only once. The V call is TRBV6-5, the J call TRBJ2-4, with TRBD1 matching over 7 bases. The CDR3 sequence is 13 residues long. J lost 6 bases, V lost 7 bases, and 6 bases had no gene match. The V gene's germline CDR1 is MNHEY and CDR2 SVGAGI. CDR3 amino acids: CASIEGGLNIQYF. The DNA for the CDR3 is TGTGCCAGCATCGAAGGGGGCCTAAACATTCAGTACTTC.

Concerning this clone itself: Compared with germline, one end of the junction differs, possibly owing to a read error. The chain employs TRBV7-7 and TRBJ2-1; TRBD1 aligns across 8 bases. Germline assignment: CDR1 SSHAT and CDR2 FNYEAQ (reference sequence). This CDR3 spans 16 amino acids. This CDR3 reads CASSPQGVAFYNEQFF. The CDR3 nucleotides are TGTGCTAGCAGCCCACAGGGGGTTGCTTTCTACAATGAGCAGTTCTTC.

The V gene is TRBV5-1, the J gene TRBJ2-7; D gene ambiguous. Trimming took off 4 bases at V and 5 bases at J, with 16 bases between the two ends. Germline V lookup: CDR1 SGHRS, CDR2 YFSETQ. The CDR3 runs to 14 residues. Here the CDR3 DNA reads TGCGCCAGCAGCACGGTCCCTAGTCGGCACGAGCAGTACTTC. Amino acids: CASSTVPSRHEQYF.

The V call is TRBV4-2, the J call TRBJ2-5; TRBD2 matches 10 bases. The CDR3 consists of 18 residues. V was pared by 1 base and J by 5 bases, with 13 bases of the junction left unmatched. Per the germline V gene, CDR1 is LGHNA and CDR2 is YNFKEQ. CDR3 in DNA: TGTGCCAGCAGCCAAGGGGCTAGCGGGGGCCTCATGGGGGAGACCCAGTACTTC. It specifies CASSQGASGGLMGETQYF.

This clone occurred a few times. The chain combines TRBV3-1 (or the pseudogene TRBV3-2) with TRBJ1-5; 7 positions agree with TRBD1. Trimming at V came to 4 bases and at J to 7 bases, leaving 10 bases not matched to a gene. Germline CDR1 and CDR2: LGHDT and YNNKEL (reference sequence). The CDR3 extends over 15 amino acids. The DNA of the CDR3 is TGTGCCAGCAGCCTAGGAACAGGGGAGGCCCAGCCCCAGCATTTT. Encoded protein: CASSLGTGEAQPQHF.

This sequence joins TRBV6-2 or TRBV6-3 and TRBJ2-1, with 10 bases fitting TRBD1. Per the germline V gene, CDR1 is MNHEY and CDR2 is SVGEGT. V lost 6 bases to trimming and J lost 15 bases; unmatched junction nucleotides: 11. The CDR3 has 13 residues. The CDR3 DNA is TGTGCCAGCAGCCATAACCGGGACAGGGGTCGGTTCTTC. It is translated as CASSHNRDRGRFF.

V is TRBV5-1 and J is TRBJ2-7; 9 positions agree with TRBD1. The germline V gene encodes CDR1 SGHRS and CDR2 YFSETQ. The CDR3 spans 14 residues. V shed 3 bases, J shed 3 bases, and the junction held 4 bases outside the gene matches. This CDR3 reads CASSSPGQGYEQYF. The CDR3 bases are TGCGCCAGCAGCTCACCGGGACAGGGCTACGAGCAGTACTTC.

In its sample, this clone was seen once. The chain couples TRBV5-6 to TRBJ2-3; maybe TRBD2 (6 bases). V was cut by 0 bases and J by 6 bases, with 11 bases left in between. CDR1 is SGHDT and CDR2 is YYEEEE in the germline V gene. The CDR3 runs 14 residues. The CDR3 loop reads CASSLDGSPDTQYF. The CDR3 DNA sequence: TGTGCCAGCAGCTTGGACGGGAGCCCCGATACGCAGTATTTT.

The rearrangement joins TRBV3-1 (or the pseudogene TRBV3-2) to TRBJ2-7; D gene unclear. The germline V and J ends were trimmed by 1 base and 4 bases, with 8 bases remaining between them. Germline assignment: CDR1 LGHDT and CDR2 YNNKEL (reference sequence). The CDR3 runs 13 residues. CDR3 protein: CASSQGIHYEQYF. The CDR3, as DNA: TGTGCCAGCAGCCAAGGTATACATTACGAGCAGTACTTC.

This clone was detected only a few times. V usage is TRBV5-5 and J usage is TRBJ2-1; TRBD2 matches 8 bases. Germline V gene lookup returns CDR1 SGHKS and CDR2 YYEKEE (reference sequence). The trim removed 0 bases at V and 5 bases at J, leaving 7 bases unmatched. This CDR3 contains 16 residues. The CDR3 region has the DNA TGTGCCAGCAGCTTGGGAGGGCGGGGGGAGAACAATGAGCAGTTCTTC. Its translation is CASSLGGRGENNEQFF.

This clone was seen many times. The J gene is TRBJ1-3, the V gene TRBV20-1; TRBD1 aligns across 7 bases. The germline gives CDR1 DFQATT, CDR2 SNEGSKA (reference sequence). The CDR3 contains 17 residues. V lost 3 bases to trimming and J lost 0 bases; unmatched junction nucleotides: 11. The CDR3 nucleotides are TGCAGTGCTAGTCCGGGACAGCTATTTAGCTCTGGAAACACCATATATTTT. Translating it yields CSASPGQLFSSGNTIYF.

The CDR3 bases are TGTGCCAGTAGGAGAGTACAGGACTCCTACAATGAGCAGTTCTTC. Residues: CASRRVQDSYNEQFF. The rearrangement joins TRBV19 to TRBJ2-1; weak D call: TRBD1 (5 bases). Trimming took off 6 bases at V and 0 bases at J, with 12 bases between the two ends. The CDR3 covers 15 residues. CDR1 and CDR2 (germline): LNHDA, SQIVND (reference sequence).

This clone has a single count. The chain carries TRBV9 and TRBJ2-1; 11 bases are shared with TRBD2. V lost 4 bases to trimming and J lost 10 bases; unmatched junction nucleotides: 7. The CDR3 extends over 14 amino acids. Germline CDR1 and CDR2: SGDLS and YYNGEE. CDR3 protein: CASSSIGTSGEQFF. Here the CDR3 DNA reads TGTGCCAGCAGCTCCATCGGGACTAGCGGCGAGCAGTTCTTC.

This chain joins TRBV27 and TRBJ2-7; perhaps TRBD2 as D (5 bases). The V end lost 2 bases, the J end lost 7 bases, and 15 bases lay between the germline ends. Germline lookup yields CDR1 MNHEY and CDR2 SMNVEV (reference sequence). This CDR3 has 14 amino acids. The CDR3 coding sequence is TGTGCCAGCAGTTTAGGGTCTCATAGCGTTGAGCAGTACTTC. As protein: CASSLGSHSVEQYF.

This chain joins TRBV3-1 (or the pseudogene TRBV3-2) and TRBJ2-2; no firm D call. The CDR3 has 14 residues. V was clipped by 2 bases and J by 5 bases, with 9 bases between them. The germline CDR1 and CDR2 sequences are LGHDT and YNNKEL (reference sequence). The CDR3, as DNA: TGTGCCAGCAGCCAATATCTGACTACCGGGGAGCTGTTTTTT. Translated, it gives CASSQYLTTGELFF.

The DNA of the CDR3 is TGTGCCAGCAGTCCCGGGACAGCAACTAATGAAAAACTGTTTTTT. It specifies CASSPGTATNEKLFF. The J gene is TRBJ1-4, the V gene TRBV6-5; the match to TRBD1 covers 7 bases. V lost 5 bases and J lost 0; bases outside the gene matches: 3. CDR1 MNHEY and CDR2 SVGAGI come from the germline V gene. The CDR3 spans 15 residues.

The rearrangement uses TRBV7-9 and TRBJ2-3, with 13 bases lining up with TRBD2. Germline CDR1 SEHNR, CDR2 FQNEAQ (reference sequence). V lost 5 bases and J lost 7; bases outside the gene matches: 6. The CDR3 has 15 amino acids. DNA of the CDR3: TGTGCCAGCAGCCACGGACTAGCGGGAGAGAATACGCAGTATTTT. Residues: CASSHGLAGENTQYF.

The CDR3, as DNA: TGTGCCAGCAGCTTGATGGAGATATCAAGGTCTGGCGGCTACACCTTC. Translated: CASSLMEISRSGGYTF. J is TRBJ1-2 and V is TRBV5-6; no reliable D call. The CDR3 is 16 amino acids. Trimming left V 1 base short and J 8 bases short, with 21 bases between. Germline V gene sequence: CDR1 SGHDT, CDR2 YYEEEE. The complete variable domain, with remaining parts taken from reference TRBV5-6 and TRBJ1-2, reads DAGVTQSPTHLIKTRGQQVTLRCSPKSGHDTVSWYQQALGQGPQFIFQYYEEEERQRGNFPDRFSGHQFPNYSSELNVNALLLGDSALYLCASSLMEISRSGGYTFGSGTRLTVV.